Included here is one T cell receptor (beta chain) sequence, with context. Its antigen is unidentified. The entry originates in a study of siplizumab effects on memory and regulatory T cells. Study-level points and caveats: Siplizumab caused a significant drop in alloreactive sequences traceable to unstimulated CD4+ memory cells. Apparently more diverse than memory cells, naive T cells also seemed major alloresponse contributors. Versus approximately 29% in controls, the mappable alloreactive CD4+ clones averaged nearly 70% Treg-derived with siplizumab.

Assay: immunoSEQ multiplex PCR; the TCRdb copy retains only in-frame clones and omits some. Among about 98,000 clones, roughly 92% were seen once, and the ten largest hold 1% to 1.3%. The V segment lost 3 bases and the J segment 2 bases; nucleotides outside the gene matches: 7. The CDR3 length is 15 residues. Germline V gene data show CDR1 as SEHNR and CDR2 as FQNEAQ (reference sequence). The sequence came from a human donor in good health. The chain couples TRBV7-9 to TRBJ2-7; 7 bases agree with TRBD2. Material for sequencing was CD4+ T cells sorted from blood. The CDR3 coding sequence is TGTGCCAGCAGCTTCGAAGCGGGAAGAGCCTACGAGCAGTACTTC. Its translation is CASSFEAGRAYEQYF.